This T cell receptor beta chain was obtained from a study of blood T cells in healthy people across ages. Notes on the study in general: Total diversity from one million sequenced T cells was likely underestimated. Whereas aged donors had fewer naive CD4+ cells, long-lived donors had more of them and higher diversity.

Germline lookup yields CDR1 MNHEY and CDR2 SVGEGT. The CDR3 sequence is 12 residues long. Deletions cut 6 bases from V and 8 bases from J, with 13 bases between. This clonotype was detected a few times. The antigen is unknown. For every donor, a draw yielded around 10 milliliters of peripheral blood. The authors ran a second PCR of 7 to 11 cycles using a sample-barcoded 5' primer and a J-beta primer mix. TCRdb redid the calling of the 5' RACE reads with MiXCR, one entry per CDR3 protein. Of approximately 350,000 distinct CDR3 sequences in the sample, approximately 51% are singletons; the top ten hold roughly 51%.

The V call is TRBV6-2 or TRBV6-3, the J call TRBJ1-2; D call uncertain. Sequenced material: blood. This clonotype originated in a man aged 60-69 years in good health. The CDR3 loop is CASSQNTGGYTF. The DNA for the CDR3 is TGTGCCAGCAGCCAAAATACCGGGGGCTACACCTTC.